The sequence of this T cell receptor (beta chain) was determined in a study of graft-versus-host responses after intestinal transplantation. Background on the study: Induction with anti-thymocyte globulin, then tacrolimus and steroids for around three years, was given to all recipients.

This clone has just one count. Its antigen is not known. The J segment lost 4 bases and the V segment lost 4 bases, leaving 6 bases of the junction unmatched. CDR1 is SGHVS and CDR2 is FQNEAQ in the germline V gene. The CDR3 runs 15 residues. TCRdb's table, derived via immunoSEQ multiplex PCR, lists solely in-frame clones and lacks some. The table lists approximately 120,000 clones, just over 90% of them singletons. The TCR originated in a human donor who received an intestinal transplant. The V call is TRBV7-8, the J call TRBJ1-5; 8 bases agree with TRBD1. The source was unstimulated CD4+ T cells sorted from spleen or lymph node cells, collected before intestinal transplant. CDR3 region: CASSSQGGFNQPQHF. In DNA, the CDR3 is TGTGCCAGCAGCTCACAGGGGGGTTTTAATCAGCCCCAGCATTTT.